One sample yielded the 20 T cell receptor beta chains listed below, sequenced in a study of T cell responses to AZD1222 COVID-19 vaccine (dated by TCRdb to the early 2020s). Sample time point, as interpreted from the label and publication: about 28 days (+/-7) after the second vaccine dose. Library preparation used the immunoSEQ multiplex PCR assay. TCRdb holds this immuneACCESS table with in-frame rearrangements only. Some clones are missing; in checked studies, unresolved V genes explain under half, and the rest has no known cause. For this sample the table gives 150,000 or so clones, of which roughly 91% were detected only once. Of the sample, about 6.5% is held by the ten largest clones. The specimen comprised peripheral blood, sampled 28 days after the second AZD1222 dose. The origin of the receptors is an adult who received the AZD1222 COVID-19 vaccine.

V and J are TRBV15 and TRBJ2-1, with 14 bases that match TRBD2. The CDR3 sequence is 13 residues long. Germline V gene sequence: CDR1 LNHNV, CDR2 YYDKDF (reference sequence). J gave up 9 bases and V 9 bases, and 4 bases lay outside the gene matches. CDR3 nucleotides: TGTGCCACGGGACTAGCGGGAGAGTTTGAGCAGTTCTTC. This encodes CATGLAGEFEQFF.

The chain carries TRBV28 and TRBJ2-2; D is unclear. Germline CDR1 MDHEN, CDR2 SYDVKM. There are 13 residues in the CDR3. V lost 7 bases to trimming and J lost 6 bases, with 12 bases between them. The CDR3 sequence: CASTPGQPGELFF. In DNA form, the CDR3 reads TGTGCCAGCACCCCCGGGCAGCCCGGGGAGCTGTTTTTT.

V usage is TRBV30 and J usage is TRBJ1-2, with D perhaps matching TRBD1 (5 bases). V was cut by 0 bases and J by 6 bases, with 11 bases left in between. The germline gives CDR1 GTSNPN, CDR2 SVGIG (reference sequence). CDR3 length equals 13 residues. The CDR3 here is CAWSVIGTNGYTF. The CDR3 DNA reads TGTGCCTGGAGTGTAATAGGGACCAATGGCTACACCTTC. Full variable domain (rest looked up from reference TRBV30 and TRBJ1-2): SQTIHQWPATLVQPVGSPLSLECTVEGTSNPNLYWYRQAAGRGLQLLFYSVGIGQISSEVPQNLSASRPQDRQFILSSKKLLLSDSGFYLCAWSVIGTNGYTFGSGTRLTVV.

The count of this clone is one. The J gene is TRBJ1-5, the V gene TRBV28; weak D call: TRBD1 (5 bases). CDR1 and CDR2 from the germline V gene are MDHEN and SYDVKM. The CDR3 sequence is 12 residues long. Between the trimmed V and J ends, which lost 6 bases and 5 bases, there was a span of 8 bases. The CDR3 spells CASRQQDQPQHF. CDR3 in DNA: TGTGCCAGCAGGCAACAGGATCAGCCCCAGCATTTT.

The chain links TRBV7-3 to TRBJ2-1; D is ambiguous. The CDR3 has 15 residues. Between the trimmed V and J ends, which lost 2 bases and 2 bases, there was a span of 10 bases. Germline CDR1 and CDR2: SGHTA and FQGTGA. CDR3 region: CASSLGESAYNEQFF. The CDR3 DNA follows: TGTGCCAGCAGCTTAGGGGAATCTGCCTACAATGAGCAGTTCTTC.

The chain is built from TRBV10-3 and TRBJ1-4, with D unclear. The CDR3 runs to 15 residues. In germline, CDR1 is ENHRY, CDR2 SYGVKD. With 3 bases removed from V and 8 bases from J, the gap between germline ends came to 16 bases. Here the CDR3 DNA reads TGTGCCATCAGTGACCCGGGAAAAATCGCGGAAAAACTGTTTTTT. Protein sequence: CAISDPGKIAEKLFF.

The sample holds a few counts of this clone. This chain uses TRBV28 with TRBJ1-5; D unclear. The V end lost 7 bases, the J end lost 0 bases, and 7 bases lay between the germline ends. The germline gives CDR1 MDHEN, CDR2 SYDVKM. The CDR3 is 13 residues long. The CDR3 coding sequence is TGTGCCAGCAACAAAAATAGCAATCAGCCCCAGCATTTT. It specifies CASNKNSNQPQHF.

The chain has TRBV6-5 and TRBJ1-5, with TRBD1 matching over 9 bases. Per germline, CDR1 MNHEY and CDR2 SVGAGI. This CDR3 region has 15 residues. J lost 4 bases, V lost 8 bases, and 9 bases had no gene match. CDR3 sequence: CASLLYRGPNQPQHF. In DNA, the CDR3 is TGTGCCAGCCTTCTTTACAGGGGGCCTAATCAGCCCCAGCATTTT.

This chain connects TRBV5-4 to TRBJ2-4; D is perhaps TRBD2 (5 bases). Germline assignment: CDR1 SGHNT and CDR2 YYREEE (reference sequence). The CDR3 runs 19 residues. V gave up 4 bases and J gave up 0 bases, with 23 bases separating them. The CDR3 bases are TGTGCCAGCAGCCCCGGGCAGCTAAAGGCGGGCTCAGCCAAAAACATTCAGTACTTC. It specifies CASSPGQLKAGSAKNIQYF.

The chain uses TRBV18 and TRBJ2-1, with TRBD1 matching 7 bases. The germline V gene encodes CDR1 KGHSH and CDR2 LQKENI. The CDR3 extends over 14 amino acids. Unmatched junction bases numbered 9, after V lost 7 bases and J lost 6 bases. CDR3 sequence: CASLAGTDINEQFF. CDR3 coding DNA: TGTGCCAGCTTAGCCGGGACAGACATCAATGAGCAGTTCTTC.

The rearrangement joins TRBV5-4 to TRBJ1-5; 8 bases agree with TRBD1. Trimming cost V 3 bases and J 7 bases; bases outside gene matches: 6. The CDR3 length is 14 residues. The germline gives CDR1 SGHNT, CDR2 YYREEE (reference sequence). As DNA, the CDR3 is TGTGCCAGCAGCTCAGGGGGCGCGGGGCAGCCCCAGCATTTT. This encodes CASSSGGAGQPQHF.

The genes are TRBV4-2 and TRBJ2-6, with 7 bases lining up with TRBD2. V shed 1 base and J 0 bases; nucleotides not matched to a gene: 9. Germline V lookup: CDR1 LGHNA, CDR2 YNFKEQ. CDR3 length: 19 residues. CDR3 in DNA: TGTGCCAGCAGCCAAGGGCCCGGGACTACCACCTCTGGGGCCAACGTCCTGACTTTC. Translated: CASSQGPGTTTSGANVLTF.

This sequence joins TRBV30 and TRBJ1-2, with D possibly matching TRBD1 (5 bases). The CDR3 spans 13 residues. V lost 1 base to trimming and J lost 4 bases, with 10 bases between them. In germline, CDR1 is GTSNPN, CDR2 SVGIG (reference sequence). CDR3 in amino acids: CAWSGGSSYGYTF. CDR3 bases: TGTGCCTGGAGTGGGGGGTCGAGCTATGGCTACACCTTC.

The chain has TRBV2 and TRBJ1-3; D not resolved. Trimming shortened V by 6 bases and J by 0 bases, and 18 bases separated the two germline ends. The germline V gene encodes CDR1 SNHLY and CDR2 FYNNEI. The CDR3 has 17 amino acids. The CDR3 spells CASSLYGLIASGNTIYF. In nucleotides, the CDR3 is TGTGCCAGCAGCCTCTACGGGTTGATCGCCTCTGGAAACACCATATATTTT.

The chain couples TRBV18 to TRBJ2-2; D may be TRBD1 (6 bases). CDR3 length: 17 amino acids. CDR1 is KGHSH and CDR2 is LQKENI in the germline V gene. The germline V and J ends were trimmed by 3 bases and 5 bases, with 19 bases remaining between them. Here the CDR3 reads CASSPGRTGQRTGELFF. The CDR3 nucleotides read TGTGCCAGCTCACCTGGACGTACAGGGCAAAGAACCGGGGAGCTGTTTTTT.

The gene calls are TRBV5-6 and TRBJ2-2; a possible D gene is TRBD1 (5 bases). This CDR3 comprises 17 residues. Germline CDR1 reads SGHDT; CDR2 reads YYEEEE. Trimming pared 4 bases from V and 3 bases from J, leaving 19 bases between. The CDR3, as DNA: TGTGCCAGCAGCCAGAAGAGACAGCCATACCACACCGGGGAGCTGTTTTTT. Its translation is CASSQKRQPYHTGELFF.

The chain employs TRBV4-2 and TRBJ2-7; TRBD2 agrees at 12 bases. The CDR3 has 17 residues. Germline loops: CDR1 LGHNA, CDR2 YNFKEQ. J lost 2 bases, V lost 2 bases, and 7 bases had no gene match. For the CDR3, the DNA is TGTGCCAGCAGCCAATCGACTAGCGGGAGTCGGGCCTACGAGCAGTACTTC. It specifies CASSQSTSGSRAYEQYF.

The chain links TRBV6-2 or TRBV6-3 to TRBJ2-1, with D perhaps TRBD1 or TRBD2 (5 bases each). Trimming removed 6 bases from V and 1 base from J, with 16 bases in between. Germline-derived CDR1 and CDR2 are MNHEY and SVGEGT. The CDR3 loop spans 16 amino acids. CDR3 bases: TGTGCCAGCAGCTATAGAGGGGCGCTATCCTACAATGAGCAGTTCTTC. Amino acids: CASSYRGALSYNEQFF.

V gene TRBV5-1 combines with J gene TRBJ2-3; a weak D match, TRBD2 (6 bases). V lost 0 bases, J lost 3 bases, and 11 bases lay in between. There are 15 residues in the CDR3. Germline V lookup: CDR1 SGHRS, CDR2 YFSETQ. DNA for the CDR3: TGCGCCAGCAGCTTGGGGCGGAGGGAGACAGATACGCAGTATTTT. Amino acids: CASSLGRRETDTQYF.

V usage is TRBV7-8 and J usage is TRBJ1-3; D is undetermined. Trimming removed 5 bases from V and 4 bases from J, with 12 bases in between. Germline V gene lookup returns CDR1 SGHVS and CDR2 FQNEAQ. This CDR3 is built from 14 residues. CDR3 loop: CASSPQRTGNTIYF. As DNA, the CDR3 is TGTGCCAGCAGCCCCCAGAGAACGGGAAACACCATATATTTT.